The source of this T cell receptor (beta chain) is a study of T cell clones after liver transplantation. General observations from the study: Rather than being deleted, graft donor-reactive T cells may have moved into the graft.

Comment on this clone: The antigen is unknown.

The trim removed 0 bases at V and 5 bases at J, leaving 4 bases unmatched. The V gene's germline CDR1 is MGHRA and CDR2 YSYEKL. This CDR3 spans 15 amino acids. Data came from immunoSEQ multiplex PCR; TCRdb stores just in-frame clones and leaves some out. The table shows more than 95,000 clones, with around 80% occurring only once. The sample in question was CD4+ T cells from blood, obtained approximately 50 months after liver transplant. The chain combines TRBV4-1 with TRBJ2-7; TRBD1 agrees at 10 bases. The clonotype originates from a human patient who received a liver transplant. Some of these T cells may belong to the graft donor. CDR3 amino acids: CASSQDDRGLDEQYF. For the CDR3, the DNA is TGCGCCAGCAGCCAAGACGACAGGGGGCTCGACGAGCAGTACTTC.